This T cell receptor beta chain was sequenced during a study of glioma-infiltrating T cells (dated by TCRdb to between 2015 and 2016). About the investigation overall: Low-grade gliomas were represented by WHO grade II oligodendrogliomas or astrocytomas, and glioblastomas were represented by WHO grade IV tumors that were sampled at initial rather than recurrent diagnosis. Glioma patients received dexamethasone for six or fewer days before surgery. For blood libraries, the target was 4.5- to 10-fold sequencing coverage of 1 million or so peripheral T cells. TCR alpha- and beta-chain repertoires were sequenced from glioma tissue, non-neoplastic brain tissue and matched peripheral blood mononuclear cells. Each tissue-infiltrating repertoire was compared with the same patient's peripheral blood repertoire to measure divergence between tissue and blood T-cell populations. The paired cohort was made up of three low-grade glioma patients, eight primary glioblastoma patients and three non-glioma patients who contributed non-neoplastic brain tissue. What the work shows at the level of the full study, not this receptor alone: Patients with low tissue-blood divergence were marked by a signature set of shared blood CDR3 motifs, and this signature set was depleted in highly divergent patients. Very few CDR3 sequences were found to be shared between tissue and blood, and this scarcity was attributed to high CDR3 diversity and limited sampling. The group comparisons were based on small numbers of patients: three non-neoplastic, three low-grade glioma and several glioblastoma patients. VJ-independent divergence between tissue and blood was below expectation in non-neoplastic patients but above expectation in all gliomas, especially low-grade gliomas.

Immediately after resection, surgical brain or tumor specimens were cryofrozen in liquid nitrogen, with peripheral blood cells collected concurrently. The iRepertoire nested amplicon-rescue multiplex PCR (arm-PCR) platform was used to amplify TCR alpha and beta CDR3 regions from RNA. For one-step reverse transcription and amplification, roughly 85-400 ng of tissue mRNA or PBMC total RNA was used as input. Following bead purification, Illumina adapters were added through a secondary multiplex PCR, and the libraries were then gel-purified between 200 and 400 bp. Internal 6-nucleotide barcodes were carried by the libraries and were used for demultiplexing. Libraries were sequenced on an Illumina MiSeq with 2x220 or 2x250 nucleotide paired-end reads. In the paper's pipeline: FLASH 1.2.11 was used to merge paired reads, and BWA-MEM then aligned the reads to the GRCh37 human genome before TRA and TRB reads were extracted. V and J assignment used an IMGT-derived reference of cassette sequences and CDR3 motifs that included pseudogenes. Reads were translated in three frames, and productive CDR3s were defined by a C…FGXG motif without stop codons. Clonotypes were defined as unique combinations of V-J cassette pair and CDR3 amino acid sequence. Hamming distance filtering was applied to reads, with thresholds set by the sequence error rate of each sample in mapped regions. Using fastp at Q25 and MiXCR, TCRdb reprocessed the public reads and kept productive beta chains. Entries that share a CDR3 protein sequence are merged under the most common genes and DNA. It is TCRdb's table, rather than the study itself, that gives the V and J calls and clone size. Counted in this sample were a few hundred thousand distinct CDR3 sequences; 41% of them appeared once. The ten largest clones capture around 13% of the sample.

A note on this clonotype: There is no known antigen for this receptor. The CDR3 ends on some other residue instead of the conserved phenylalanine or tryptophan, so this is likely a read error.

The receptor comes from a human donor with low-grade glioma or glioblastoma, undergoing nonglioma brain surgery, or in good health (not recorded which). Sequencing was carried out using glioma tissue, nonneoplastic brain tissue, or PBMCs (not recorded which).

The nucleotides are TGTGCCAGCAGCTCCACCCCAGGGGCGGACGAGCAGTACCCC. Its protein reads: CASSSTPGADEQYP. This sequence uses TRBV7-9 and TRBJ2-7; TRBD1 is perhaps the D gene, given 6 matching bases. 14 amino acids form the CDR3, both terminal residues included. CDR3 DNA is the only sequence kept; it has 42 bases, read in frame from the first base. Per the germline V gene (reference sequence), SEHNR is the CDR1 and FQNEAQ is the CDR2. V is pared back by 4 bases and J by 5 bases, with 15 bases lying between the germline termini.